The text below deals with one T cell receptor (beta chain). This entry belongs to a study of CD8 T cells in ankylosing spondylitis. Quantitative 5'-RACE was performed with molecular barcodes, and it yielded the TCR beta libraries. One entry per CDR3 protein results from TCRdb running MiXCR on the 5' RACE reads. Of 270,000 or so distinct CDR3 sequences detected, 18% appear once; the ten largest clones hold around 33%. The V gene's germline CDR1 is SQVTM and CDR2 ANQGSEA. V lost 7 bases and J lost 2; bases outside the gene matches: 6. The CDR3 spans 13 residues. The sequencing input was blood, either unsorted or a sorted T cell fraction (not recorded which). The V and J genes are TRBV29-1 and TRBJ2-3, with 7 positions matching TRBD1. The sequence was collected from a male donor with ankylosing spondylitis or in good health (not recorded which). DNA for the CDR3: TGCAGCGCCCCGGGACAGCTCACAGATACGCAGTATTTT. This sequence encodes CSAPGQLTDTQYF.